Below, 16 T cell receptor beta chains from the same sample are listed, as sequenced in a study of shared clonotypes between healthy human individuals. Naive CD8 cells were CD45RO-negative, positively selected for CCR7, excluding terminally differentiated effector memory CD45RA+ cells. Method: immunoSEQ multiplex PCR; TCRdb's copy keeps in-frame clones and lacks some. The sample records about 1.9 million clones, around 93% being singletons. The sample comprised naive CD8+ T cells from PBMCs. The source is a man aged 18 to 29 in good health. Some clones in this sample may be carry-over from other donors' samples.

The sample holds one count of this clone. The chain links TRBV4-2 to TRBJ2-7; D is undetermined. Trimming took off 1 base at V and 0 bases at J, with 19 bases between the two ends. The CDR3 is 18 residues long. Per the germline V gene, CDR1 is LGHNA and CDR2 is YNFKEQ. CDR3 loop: CASSQALWSSVFSYEQYF. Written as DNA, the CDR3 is TGTGCCAGCAGCCAAGCATTGTGGTCCTCAGTATTCTCCTACGAGCAGTACTTC.

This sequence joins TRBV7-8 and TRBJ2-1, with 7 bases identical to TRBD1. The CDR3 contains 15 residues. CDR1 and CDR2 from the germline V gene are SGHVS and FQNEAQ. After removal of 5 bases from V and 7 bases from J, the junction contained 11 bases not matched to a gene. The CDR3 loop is CASSLGTVRSNEQFF. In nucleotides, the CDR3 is TGTGCCAGCAGCCTGGGGACAGTACGCTCGAATGAGCAGTTCTTC.

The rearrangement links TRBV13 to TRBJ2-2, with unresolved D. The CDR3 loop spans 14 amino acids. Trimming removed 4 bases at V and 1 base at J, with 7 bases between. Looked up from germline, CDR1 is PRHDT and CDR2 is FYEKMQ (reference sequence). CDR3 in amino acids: CASSSTLNTGELFF. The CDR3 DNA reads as TGTGCCAGCAGCTCAACTTTGAACACCGGGGAGCTGTTTTTT.

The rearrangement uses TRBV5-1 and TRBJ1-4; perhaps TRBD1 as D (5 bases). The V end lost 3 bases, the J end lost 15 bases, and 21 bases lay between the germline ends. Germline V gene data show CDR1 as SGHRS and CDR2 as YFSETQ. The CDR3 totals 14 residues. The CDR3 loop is CASSSPGPERRLFF. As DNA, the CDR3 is TGCGCCAGCAGCTCACCGGGACCCGAGAGGAGGTTGTTTTTT.

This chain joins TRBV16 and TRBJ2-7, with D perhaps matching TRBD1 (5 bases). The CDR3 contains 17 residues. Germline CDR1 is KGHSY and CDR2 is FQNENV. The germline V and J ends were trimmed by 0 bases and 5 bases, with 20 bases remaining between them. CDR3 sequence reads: CASSQSGWGRVNHEQYF. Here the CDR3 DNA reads TGTGCCAGCAGCCAATCGGGATGGGGCAGGGTTAACCACGAGCAGTACTTC.

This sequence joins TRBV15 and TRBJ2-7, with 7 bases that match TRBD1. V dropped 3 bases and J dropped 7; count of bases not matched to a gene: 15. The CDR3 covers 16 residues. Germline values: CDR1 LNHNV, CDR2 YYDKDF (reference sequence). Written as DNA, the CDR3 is TGTGCCACCAGCAGGCCTTCCGGGACAGACCGCTGGGAGCAGTACTTC. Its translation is CATSRPSGTDRWEQYF.

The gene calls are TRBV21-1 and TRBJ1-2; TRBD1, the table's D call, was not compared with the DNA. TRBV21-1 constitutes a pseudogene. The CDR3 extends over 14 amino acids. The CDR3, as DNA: TGTGCCAGCAGCCTCCGGGACAGGGGGTCTGGCTACACCTTC. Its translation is CASSLRDRGSGYTF.

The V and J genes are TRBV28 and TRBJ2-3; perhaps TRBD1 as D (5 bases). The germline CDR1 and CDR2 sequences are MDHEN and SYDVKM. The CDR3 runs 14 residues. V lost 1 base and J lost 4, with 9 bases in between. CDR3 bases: TGTGCCAGCAGTTTATTTAGGGGCCCAGATACGCAGTATTTT. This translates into CASSLFRGPDTQYF.

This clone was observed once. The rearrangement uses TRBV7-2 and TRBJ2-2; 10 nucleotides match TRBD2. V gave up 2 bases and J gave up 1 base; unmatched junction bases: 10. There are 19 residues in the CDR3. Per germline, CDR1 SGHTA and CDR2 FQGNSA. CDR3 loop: CASSLRAPASGRNTGELFF. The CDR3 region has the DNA TGTGCCAGCAGCTTAAGGGCGCCGGCTAGCGGGAGGAACACCGGGGAGCTGTTTTTT.

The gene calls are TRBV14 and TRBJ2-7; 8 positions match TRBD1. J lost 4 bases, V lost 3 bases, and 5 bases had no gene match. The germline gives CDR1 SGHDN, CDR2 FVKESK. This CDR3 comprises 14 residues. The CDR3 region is CASSHRQGKYEQYF. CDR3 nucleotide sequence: TGTGCCAGCAGCCACCGACAGGGGAAATACGAGCAGTACTTC. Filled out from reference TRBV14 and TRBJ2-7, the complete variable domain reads EAGVTQFPSHSVIEKGQTVTLRCDPISGHDNLYWYRRVMGKEIKFLLHFVKESKQDESGMPNNRFLAERTGGTYSTLKVQPAELEDSGVYFCASSHRQGKYEQYFGPGTRLTVT.

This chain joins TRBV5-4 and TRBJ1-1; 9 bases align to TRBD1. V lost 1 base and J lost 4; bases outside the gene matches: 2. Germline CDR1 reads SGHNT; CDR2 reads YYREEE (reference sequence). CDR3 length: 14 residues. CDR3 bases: TGTGCCAGCAGCTTGAACAGGGGGCGCACTGAAGCTTTCTTT. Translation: CASSLNRGRTEAFF.

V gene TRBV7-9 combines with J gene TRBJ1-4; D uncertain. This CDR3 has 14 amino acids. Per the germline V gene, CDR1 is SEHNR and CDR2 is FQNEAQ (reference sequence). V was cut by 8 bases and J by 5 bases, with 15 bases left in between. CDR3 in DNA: TGTGCCAGCCGAGAGACGCCGGGGAATGAAAAACTGTTTTTT. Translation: CASRETPGNEKLFF.

For the CDR3, the DNA is TGTGCCAGCAGTCTCGGGTCCCCTGGGGCTGAGCAGTTCTTC. Translating it yields CASSLGSPGAEQFF. The chain is built from TRBV6-5 and TRBJ2-1; D is perhaps TRBD1 (5 bases). Germline V gene lookup returns CDR1 MNHEY and CDR2 SVGAGI. This CDR3 has 14 amino acids. Between the trimmed V and J ends, which lost 5 bases and 9 bases, there was a span of 17 bases.

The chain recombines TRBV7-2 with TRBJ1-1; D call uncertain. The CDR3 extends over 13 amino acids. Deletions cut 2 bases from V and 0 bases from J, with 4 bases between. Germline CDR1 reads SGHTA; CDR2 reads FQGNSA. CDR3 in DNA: TGTGCCAGCAGCTTATCAGTGAACACTGAAGCTTTCTTT. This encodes CASSLSVNTEAFF.

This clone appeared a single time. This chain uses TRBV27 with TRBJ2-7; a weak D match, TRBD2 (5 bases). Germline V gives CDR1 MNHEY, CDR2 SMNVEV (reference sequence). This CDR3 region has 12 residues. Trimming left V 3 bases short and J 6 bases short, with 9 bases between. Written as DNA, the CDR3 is TGTGCCAGCAGTTTTGCGGGCCGCGAGCAGTACTTC. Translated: CASSFAGREQYF.

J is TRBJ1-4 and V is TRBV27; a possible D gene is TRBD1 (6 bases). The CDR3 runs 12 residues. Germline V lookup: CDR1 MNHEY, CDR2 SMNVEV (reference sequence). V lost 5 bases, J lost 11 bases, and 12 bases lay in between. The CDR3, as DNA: TGTGCCAGCAGTGGGGGCCAGGGGAAACTGTTTTTT. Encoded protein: CASSGGQGKLFF.